Sequencing of this T cell receptor beta chain was carried out in a study of Tregs in tolerant kidney transplant recipients. The repertoire was sequenced with immunoSEQ multiplex PCR; TCRdb's copy has only in-frame clones and lacks some. The repertoire holds tens of thousands of clones, with 90% to 95% as singletons. The CDR3 is 15 residues long. The germline V gene has CDR1 SGHNT and CDR2 YYREEE (reference sequence). Trimming cost V 6 bases and J 5 bases; bases outside gene matches: 9. The rearrangement joins TRBV5-4 to TRBJ2-5; TRBD2 agrees at 11 bases. The sequence was obtained from a human donor in good health. The sequenced material came from CD8+ T cells from blood. The CDR3 DNA reads as TGTGCCAGCAATACTAGCGGGAGTTCTCGGGAGACCCAGTACTTC. Protein product: CASNTSGSSRETQYF. The full variable domain, in which reference TRBV5-4 and TRBJ2-5 provide the parts outside the CDR3, is ETGVTQSPTHLIKTRGQQVTLRCSSQSGHNTVSWYQQALGQGPQFIFQYYREEENGRGNFPPRFSGLQFPNYSSELNVNALELDDSALYLCASNTSGSSRETQYFGPGTRLLVL.